Sequencing of this T cell receptor beta chain was carried out in a study of PD-L1 blockade in urothelial cancer (dated by TCRdb to 2017 to 2019). Concerning the study at large: About nine tenths of the roughly 29 patients were identified as males with urothelial cancer of bladder origin, and a prior smoking history was reported by 18 of 29 patients. An ECOG performance status of 0 or 1 was recorded for the patients, and 0 to 3 prior chemotherapy regimens had been received by the patients. Blood samples were analyzed at two time points: 3 weeks after treatment start (second dose) and 6 weeks after treatment start. Blood samples gave a median of roughly 150,000 T cells and under 85,000 unique TCRs, with a median clonality of around 0.074. The study, an exploratory multi-omic analysis, examined somatic, immune and clinical correlates of response to PD-L1 blockade with atezolizumab in urothelial cancer. Pretreatment tumor samples, along with matched peripheral blood serially collected before and after atezolizumab treatment, were subjected to TCR sequencing. Durable clinical benefit meant progression-free survival longer than 6 months, and TCR features were also tested against progression-free and overall survival. In the same patients who had TCR sequencing, pretreatment tumors also underwent whole exome sequencing and RNA sequencing. Durable clinical benefit was achieved by nine patients and was not achieved by 20 patients. Pretreatment blood TCR-seq was available for twenty-nine patients, at least one posttreatment blood collection was obtained for some 24 patients, and tumor TCR-seq was available for some 24 patients.

General study outcomes and caveats: Because the sample size was small (n of about 31) and many of the analyses were exploratory, the results are meant to be hypothesis-generating. At 3 weeks after the start of treatment, tumor-associated TCR clones in peripheral blood had expanded more in patients with durable benefit (n ≈ 22, p = 0.022). A pretreatment peripheral blood TCR clonality below the median was linked to improved progression-free and overall survival.

Synthetic TCR analog templates were spiked into each PCR so that absolute template abundance could be estimated from read counts. The immunoSEQ assay used bias-controlled V and J gene primers to amplify TCRbeta CDR3 regions from genomic DNA. Rearranged TCRbeta segments were sequenced at approximately 20X coverage. On the study's bioinformatics: Clustering was used to correct sequencing errors, and CDR3s were annotated against IMGT to assign V, D and J genes. Out-of-frame and stop-codon sequences were excluded, and only productive TCRbeta rearrangements were used in downstream analyses. To compute clonality, Shannon entropy was normalized by the log of the number of unique productive sequences and then subtracted from one. Clones differing between time points or between blood and tumor were identified by Fisher's exact test with Benjamini-Hochberg correction at adjusted p below 0.01. TCRdb took this table from immuneACCESS and kept in-frame rearrangements with V and J called. Such tables lack part of the clones; where checked against another copy, unresolved V genes explain under half of the gap, and the rest is unexplained. The V and J calls and clone size come from that table; D and trimming were worked out from the DNA. This sample lists roughly 40,000 clones; approximately 91% were detected once. About 25% of the sample belongs to the ten largest clones.

The CDR3 measures 16 amino acids from cysteine to phenylalanine. Of all the DNA, just the CDR3 is kept, 48 bases in frame from base 1. Trimming takes 5 bases from V and 4 bases from J, and the germline ends sit 20 bases apart. Per the germline V gene, SGHTA is the CDR1 and FQGNSA is the CDR2. Notes on this clone: What this receptor recognizes is not known. Within one base of it there is no much larger clone, and no base qualities were kept.

This specimen's time point label, per the study, means: pretreatment peripheral blood. The Qiagen DNeasy Blood extraction kit was used to purify genomic DNA from total PBMCs and tumor samples. PBMCs were collected pretreatment and during treatment and were isolated and stored as previously described. This sample comprised PBMCs, obtained around atezolizumab (anti-PD-L1) treatment. This receptor was identified in a donor over 35 with urothelial cancer. This receptor chain uses TRBV7-2 and TRBJ1-2; the best D guess is TRBD1, with 5 bases matching. Read as DNA, the sequence is TGTGCCAGCAGCCCCCCCGGCGGCAGGGTGGGCTATGGCTACACCTTC. The resulting protein is CASSPPGGRVGYGYTF.